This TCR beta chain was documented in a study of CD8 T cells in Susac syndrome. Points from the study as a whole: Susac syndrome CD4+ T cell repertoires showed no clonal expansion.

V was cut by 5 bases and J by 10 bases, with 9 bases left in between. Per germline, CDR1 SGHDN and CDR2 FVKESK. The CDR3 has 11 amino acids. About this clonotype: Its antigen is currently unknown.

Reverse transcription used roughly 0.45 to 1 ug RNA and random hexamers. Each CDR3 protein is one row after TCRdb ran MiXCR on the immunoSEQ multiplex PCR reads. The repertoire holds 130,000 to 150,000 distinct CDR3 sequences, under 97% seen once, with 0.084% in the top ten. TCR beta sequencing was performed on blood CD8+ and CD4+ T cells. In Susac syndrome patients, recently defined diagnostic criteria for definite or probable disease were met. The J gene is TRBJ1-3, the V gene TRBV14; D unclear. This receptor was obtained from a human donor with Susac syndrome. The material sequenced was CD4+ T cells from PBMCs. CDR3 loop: CASSFERTIYF. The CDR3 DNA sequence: TGTGCCAGCAGCTTCGAACGGACCATATATTTT.